This T cell receptor beta chain comes out of a study of T-cell memory formation after mild COVID-19. Per the germline V gene, CDR1 is ENHRY and CDR2 is SYGVKD. The CDR3 length is 13 residues. V was shortened by 10 bases and J by 5 bases, with 17 bases between the two germline ends. TCRdb called the 5' RACE reads again in MiXCR, with one record for every CDR3 protein. The sample holds 470,000 or so distinct CDR3 sequences, about 20% seen once. This clonotype was observed a few times. This receptor was identified in an adult woman who had mild COVID-19 (a few samples of this study predate the infection). Cell type and time point are not known. The chain is built from TRBV10-3 and TRBJ1-2; D may be TRBD1 (6 bases). Sequenced material: PBMCs or a T cell subset sorted from them (not recorded which). The DNA for the CDR3 is TGTGCCACCCGGGACACAGACCTTTATGGCTACACCTTC. It translates to CATRDTDLYGYTF.